These 15 T cell receptor beta chains share one sample of origin, sequenced in a study of cytomegalovirus exposure and HLA in healthy donors. The PCR employed 60 Vbeta primers together with 13 Jbeta primers. Method: immunoSEQ multiplex PCR; TCRdb's copy keeps in-frame clones and lacks some. In the table there are 75,000 to 100,000 clones, around 74% of which are singletons. The sample consisted of PBMCs. Receptor source: a female donor in good health and CMV-seropositive.

This clone occurred a few times. The rearrangement joins TRBV5-1 to TRBJ2-7; 9 bases align to TRBD2. V shed 0 bases, J shed 9 bases, and the junction held 16 bases outside the gene matches. This CDR3 has 17 residues. CDR1 and CDR2 from the germline V gene are SGHRS and YFSETQ. CDR3 amino acids: CASSLVSSGEGNSRQYF. As DNA, the CDR3 is TGCGCCAGCAGCTTGGTTTCTAGCGGGGAGGGGAACAGCCGGCAGTACTTC.

This clone showed up just a few times. The chain links TRBV28 to TRBJ2-7; 7 bases match TRBD2. J lost 0 bases, V lost 5 bases, and 7 bases had no gene match. Germline V gene lookup returns CDR1 MDHEN and CDR2 SYDVKM. The CDR3 is 15 residues long. The CDR3, as DNA: TGTGCCAGCAGTGGGGGAGGGTGGGTCTCCTACGAGCAGTACTTC. Translated: CASSGGGWVSYEQYF.

The chain joins TRBV2 to TRBJ2-7; no reliable D call. Trimming took 3 bases from V and 2 from J, leaving 11 bases between them. The CDR3 consists of 14 residues. In germline, CDR1 is SNHLY, CDR2 FYNNEI. The chain's CDR3 is CASSEGSGAYEQYF. CDR3 DNA sequence: TGTGCCAGCAGTGAGGGCTCCGGCGCCTACGAGCAGTACTTC. Looking up the rest from reference TRBV2 and TRBJ2-7 gives the full variable domain: EPEVTQTPSHQVTQMGQEVILRCVPISNHLYFYWYRQILGQKVEFLVSFYNNEISEKSEIFDDQFSVERPDGSNFTLKIRSTKLEDSAMYFCASSEGSGAYEQYFGPGTRLTVT.

The CDR3 here is CASSFDQGWGEQYF. As DNA, the CDR3 is TGTGCCAGCAGCTTCGATCAGGGGTGGGGCGAGCAGTACTTC. The chain links TRBV11-2 to TRBJ2-7; D may be TRBD1 (6 bases). CDR1 and CDR2 (germline): SGHAT, FQNNGV. The CDR3 spans 14 residues. V lost 3 bases, J lost 6 bases, and 15 bases lay in between.

The V and J genes are TRBV4-1 and TRBJ1-1, with 7 bases lining up with TRBD1. CDR1 and CDR2 (germline): MGHRA, YSYEKL. This CDR3 region has 14 residues. V shed 5 bases and J 0 bases; nucleotides not matched to a gene: 3. CDR3 nucleotide sequence: TGCGCCAGCAGCTGGGACAGTATGAACACTGAAGCTTTCTTT. Its translation is CASSWDSMNTEAFF.

V usage is TRBV29-1 and J usage is TRBJ1-4, with D maybe TRBD1 (5 bases). This CDR3 contains 13 residues. The V and J ends lost 4 bases and 6 bases respectively, with 12 bases between them. The germline V gene encodes CDR1 SQVTM and CDR2 ANQGSEA. CDR3 in DNA: TGCAGCGTTGTTCAGGGCCCCTATGAAAAACTGTTTTTT. It encodes CSVVQGPYEKLFF. Combining the CDR3 with reference TRBV29-1 and TRBJ1-4 gives the whole variable domain SAVISQKPSRDICQRGTSLTIQCQVDSQVTMMFWYRQQPGQSLTLIATANQGSEATYESGFVIDKFPISRPNLTFSTLTVSNMSPEDSSIYLCSVVQGPYEKLFFGSGTQLSVL.

This chain uses TRBV25-1 with TRBJ2-7; D is possibly TRBD1 (6 bases). Germline V lookup: CDR1 MGHDK, CDR2 SYGVNS. Between the trimmed V and J ends, which lost 1 base and 3 bases, there was a span of 13 bases. This CDR3 has 15 amino acids. CDR3 sequence: CASSESLQGRYEQYF. CDR3 nucleotides: TGTGCCAGCAGTGAATCGCTACAGGGCCGCTACGAGCAGTACTTC.

This rearrangement joins TRBV9 to TRBJ2-3; D is ambiguous. V was shortened by 3 bases and J by 3 bases, with 5 bases between the two germline ends. Per germline, CDR1 SGDLS and CDR2 YYNGEE. The CDR3 covers 12 residues. DNA of the CDR3: TGTGCCAGCAGCGCTACTACAGATACGCAGTATTTT. Protein sequence: CASSATTDTQYF.

The V gene is TRBV10-3, the J gene TRBJ1-3; tentatively, D is TRBD1 (6 bases). The V end lost 5 bases, the J end lost 3 bases, and 14 bases lay between the germline ends. Germline V CDR1 and CDR2: ENHRY, SYGVKD. CDR3 size: 15 residues. CDR3 DNA: TGTGCCATCAGTACCTCAGGGGATGGTGGAAACACCATATATTTT. This sequence encodes CAISTSGDGGNTIYF.

This chain connects TRBV7-2 to TRBJ1-2; D is undetermined. The CDR3 loop spans 14 amino acids. Looked up from germline, CDR1 is SGHTA and CDR2 is FQGNSA. Trimming shortened V by 7 bases and J by 4 bases, and 16 bases separated the two germline ends. As DNA, the CDR3 is TGTGCCAGCACCCTAATGGCTACTACCTATGGCTACACCTTC. Amino acid sequence: CASTLMATTYGYTF. The full variable domain, completed using reference TRBV7-2 and TRBJ1-2, is GAGVSQSPSNKVTEKGKDVELRCDPISGHTALYWYRQSLGQGLEFLIYFQGNSAPDKSGLPSDRFSAERTGGSVSTLTIQRTQQEDSAVYLCASTLMATTYGYTFGSGTRLTVV.

The chain employs TRBV18 and TRBJ2-7; 7 bases are shared with TRBD1. The V and J ends lost 2 bases and 3 bases, in that order; junction bases with no gene match: 1. The CDR3 runs to 13 residues. The germline V gene encodes CDR1 KGHSH and CDR2 LQKENI. The CDR3 is CASSPGQVYEQYF. CDR3 nucleotide sequence: TGTGCCAGCTCACCAGGACAGGTCTACGAGCAGTACTTC. Full variable domain (missing parts from reference TRBV18 and TRBJ2-7): NAGVMQNPRHLVRRRGQEARLRCSPMKGHSHVYWYRQLPEEGLKFMVYLQKENIIDESGMPKERFSAEFPKEGPSILRIQQVVRGDSAAYFCASSPGQVYEQYFGPGTRLTVT.

This sequence joins TRBV30 and TRBJ1-2; D might be TRBD1 (5 bases). Germline CDR1 GTSNPN, CDR2 SVGIG (reference sequence). Trimming removed 0 bases from V and 1 base from J, with 15 bases in between. This CDR3 has 16 residues. CDR3 protein: CAWSVRGGRHNYGYTF. CDR3 nucleotides: TGTGCCTGGAGTGTAAGGGGAGGCAGGCATAACTATGGCTACACCTTC.

The table lists this clone with a few counts. Here the CDR3 DNA reads TGTGCCAGCAGTTACTCCGGACAGGGCCACTCCGAGCAGTACTTC. Amino acids: CASSYSGQGHSEQYF. V usage is TRBV6-5 and J usage is TRBJ2-7; 8 bases align to TRBD1. The CDR3 runs to 15 residues. Germline V gene sequence: CDR1 MNHEY, CDR2 SVGAGI. The trim removed 0 bases at V and 6 bases at J, leaving 7 bases unmatched.

The V call is TRBV30, the J call TRBJ1-1, with D possibly TRBD1 on 6 matching bases. V was pared by 2 bases and J by 3 bases, with 16 bases between. The CDR3 extends over 15 amino acids. The germline V gene has CDR1 GTSNPN and CDR2 SVGIG (reference sequence). Here the CDR3 DNA reads TGTGCCTGGAGTAGACCCAGGGGTAGGTACACTGAAGCTTTCTTT. This gives the protein CAWSRPRGRYTEAFF.

This chain's CDR3 is CASSRDNYGYTF. DNA for the CDR3: TGTGCCAGCAGTCGAGATAACTATGGCTACACCTTC. The chain links TRBV2 to TRBJ1-2; D is unresolved. V dropped 5 bases and J dropped 1 base, with 5 bases sitting between them. The CDR3 is made up of 12 amino acids. Germline CDR1 and CDR2: SNHLY and FYNNEI.